This entry describes one T cell receptor beta chain. The data are from a study of T cells after somatic rescue of genetic block. Method: immunoSEQ multiplex PCR; TCRdb's copy keeps in-frame clones and lacks some. Of about 12,000 clones in the sample, roughly 70% were seen once. Germline CDR1 KGHSH, CDR2 LQKENI. The CDR3 extends over 14 amino acids. Trimming removed 3 bases from V and 4 bases from J; junction bases left unmatched: 4. Material for sequencing was peripheral blood mononuclear cells (PBMCs). The source of this sequence is a boy aged 5-17 years. The rearrangement uses TRBV18 and TRBJ1-1; 8 bases match TRBD1. In DNA form, the CDR3 reads TGTGCCAGCTCACCTTCACAGGGGGGCACTGAAGCTTTCTTT. It translates to CASSPSQGGTEAFF.